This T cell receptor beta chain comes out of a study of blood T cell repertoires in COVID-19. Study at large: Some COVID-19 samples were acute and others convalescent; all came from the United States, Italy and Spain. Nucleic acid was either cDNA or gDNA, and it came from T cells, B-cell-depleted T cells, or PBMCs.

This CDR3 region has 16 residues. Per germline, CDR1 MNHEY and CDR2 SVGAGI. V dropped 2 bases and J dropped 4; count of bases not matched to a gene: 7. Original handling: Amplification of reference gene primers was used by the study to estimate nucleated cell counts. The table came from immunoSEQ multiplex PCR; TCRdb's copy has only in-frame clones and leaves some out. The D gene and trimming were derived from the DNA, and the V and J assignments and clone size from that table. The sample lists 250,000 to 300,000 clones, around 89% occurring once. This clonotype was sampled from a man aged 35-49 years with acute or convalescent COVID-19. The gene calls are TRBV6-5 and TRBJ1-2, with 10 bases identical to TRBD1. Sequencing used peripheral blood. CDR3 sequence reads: CASSYGTGAASYGYTF. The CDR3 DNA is TGTGCCAGCAGTTACGGGACAGGGGCGGCGAGCTATGGCTACACCTTC.